The 21 T cell receptor beta chains presented below share a single source sample, sequenced in a study of CDR3 diversity in severe acne (dated by TCRdb to the late 2010s). Receptors were amplified or captured by PCR. Sequencer: Illumina HiSeq 2000. Starting from the raw public reads, TCRdb applied fastp trimming at Q25, assembled clones with MiXCR and retained in-frame beta chains. Rows matching on CDR3 protein sequence are summarized as one entry with the most common DNA and genes. The sample table lists more than 80,000 distinct CDR3 sequences, around 50% of them with a count of one. The ten largest make up 9.5% to 13% of the sample. Sequences were obtained from blood. Receptors originate from a male donor with severe acne vulgaris.

This chain joins TRBV4-2 and TRBJ1-5, with D uncertain. There are 17 residues in the CDR3. Per the germline V gene, CDR1 is LGHNA and CDR2 is YNFKEQ. V lost 0 bases, J lost 2 bases, and 14 bases lay in between. As DNA, the CDR3 is TGTGCCAGCAGCCAAGATACCGGGATTGGTGGCAATCAGCCCCAGCATTTT. Amino acid sequence: CASSQDTGIGGNQPQHF.

This chain connects TRBV15 to TRBJ2-7; no reliable D call. V gave up 3 bases and J gave up 0 bases, with 9 bases separating them. Germline V gives CDR1 LNHNV, CDR2 YYDKDF (reference sequence). The CDR3 runs 14 residues. The CDR3 nucleotides read TGTGCCACCAGCAGTGAACAGCCCTCCTACGAGCAGTACTTC. It is translated as CATSSEQPSYEQYF. Full variable domain (outside the CDR3, taken from reference TRBV15 and TRBJ2-7): DAMVIQNPRYQVTQFGKPVTLSCSQTLNHNVMYWYQQKSSQAPKLLFHYYDKDFNNEADTPDNFQSRRPNTSFCFLDIRSPGLGDTAMYLCATSSEQPSYEQYFGPGTRLTVT.

This clonotype was found many times. The chain has TRBV20-1 and TRBJ2-7; 7 nucleotides match TRBD1. V lost 8 bases and J lost 5; bases outside the gene matches: 6. CDR3 length equals 11 residues. Germline-derived CDR1 and CDR2 are DFQATT and SNEGSKA (reference sequence). The CDR3 is CSPLQGNEQYF. The CDR3 DNA sequence: TGCAGTCCGTTACAGGGGAACGAGCAGTACTTC.

V is TRBV7-9 and J is TRBJ2-7, with D hard to call. Germline values: CDR1 SEHNR, CDR2 FQNEAQ (reference sequence). V was trimmed by 5 bases and J by 10 bases, leaving 9 bases between them. This CDR3 has 10 amino acids. The CDR3 region is CASSTTDQYF. CDR3 in DNA: TGTGCCAGCAGCACCACAGATCAGTACTTC.

This chain joins TRBV28 and TRBJ1-2; D not resolved. Per the germline V gene, CDR1 is MDHEN and CDR2 is SYDVKM. The CDR3 loop spans 13 amino acids. V was pared by 11 bases and J by 4 bases, with 17 bases between. DNA for the CDR3: TGTGCCGGCAATCGACTCAATTTCTATGGCTACACCTTC. This gives the protein CAGNRLNFYGYTF.

This chain uses TRBV6-5 with TRBJ1-6; D is undetermined. Trimming pared 6 bases from V and 7 bases from J, leaving 19 bases between. The CDR3 contains 16 residues. Germline V gene data show CDR1 as MNHEY and CDR2 as SVGAGI. The DNA for the CDR3 is TGTGCCAGCAGCGCTACCCCGGGTCAGCCGAATTCACCCCTCCACTTT. Residues: CASSATPGQPNSPLHF.

V usage is TRBV7-2 and J usage is TRBJ1-6; no reliable D call. This CDR3 has 11 residues. Between the trimmed V and J ends, which lost 1 base and 10 bases, there was a span of 2 bases. Germline values: CDR1 SGHTA, CDR2 FQGNSA. The CDR3 sequence is CASSLGSPLHF. CDR3 bases: TGTGCCAGCAGCTTAGGGTCACCCCTCCACTTT.

This clonotype has a single count. The chain has TRBV29-1 and TRBJ2-7; D unclear. The germline V and J ends were trimmed by 3 bases and 7 bases, with 25 bases remaining between them. CDR1 is SQVTM and CDR2 is ANQGSEA in the germline V gene. CDR3 length equals 16 residues. The CDR3 nucleotides read TGCAGCGTTGATGGGCACGGCGGCAGACGAAACTATGAGCAGTACTTC. Translation: CSVDGHGGRRNYEQYF.

J is TRBJ1-1 and V is TRBV18, with D perhaps TRBD1 (6 bases). Trimming took 6 bases from V and 2 from J, leaving 19 bases between them. The CDR3 covers 16 residues. Per the germline V gene, CDR1 is KGHSH and CDR2 is LQKENI. This chain's CDR3 is CASSPPGQRFNTEAFF. The CDR3 DNA is TGTGCCAGCTCGCCGCCCGGACAGAGATTTAACACTGAAGCTTTCTTT.

This clonotype was detected many times. The chain combines TRBV14 with TRBJ2-1; 10 bases line up with TRBD1. There are 15 residues in the CDR3. V shed 2 bases, J shed 6 bases, and the junction held 4 bases outside the gene matches. CDR1 is SGHDN and CDR2 is FVKESK in the germline V gene. The CDR3 nucleotides read TGTGCCAGCAGCCAAACCGGGACAGGGGTCAATGAGCAGTTCTTC. It translates to CASSQTGTGVNEQFF.

Turning to this clonotype: Given a much more abundant clone one base away, this may be a read error. The V and J genes are TRBV7-6 and TRBJ2-1, with 7 bases fitting TRBD1. Germline CDR1 and CDR2: SGHVS and FNYEAQ. This CDR3 has 16 residues. Losses at the gene ends were 4 bases for V and 8 bases for J; bases not matched to a gene: 14. The CDR3 sequence: CASSSRQGRNYDEQFF. The CDR3 DNA reads as TGTGCCAGCAGCTCCCGACAGGGACGTAATTACGATGAGCAGTTCTTC.

This clonotype appeared a few times. The chain links TRBV10-3 to TRBJ1-2; D is unresolved. This CDR3 contains 14 residues. Germline CDR1 reads ENHRY; CDR2 reads SYGVKD. V lost 2 bases and J lost 3, with 10 bases in between. CDR3 DNA: TGTGCCATCAGTGAGACCACCTCGGACTATGGCTACACCTTC. As protein: CAISETTSDYGYTF.

Comments on this clonotype: Germline and junction disagree at one end, which may indicate a read error. The V and J genes are TRBV10-2 and TRBJ1-5; TRBD1 matches 7 bases. Germline lookup yields CDR1 WSHSY and CDR2 SAAADI. The CDR3 spans 13 residues. The CDR3 protein is CASRDSRNQPQHF. Written as DNA, the CDR3 is TGTGCCAGCAGGGACAGTCGCAATCAGCCCCAGCATTTT.

This chain uses TRBV5-1 with TRBJ2-1; 13 bases match TRBD2. CDR3 length: 15 residues. Germline trimming cut 7 bases from V and 7 bases from J; bases unmatched to any gene: 8. Germline assignment: CDR1 SGHRS and CDR2 YFSETQ. The CDR3 DNA is TGCGCCAGCTGGGGACTAGCGGGGAGGGATAATGAGCAGTTCTTC. Protein product: CASWGLAGRDNEQFF.

In its sample, this clonotype was seen a few times. V is TRBV6-4 and J is TRBJ2-3; 10 positions match TRBD2. Germline assignment: CDR1 MRHNA and CDR2 SNTAGT. The junction had 4 bases not matched to a gene; V was cut back by 3 bases and J by 4 bases. The CDR3 is 15 residues long. The CDR3 sequence: CASSDTSGNSDTQYF. The CDR3 DNA reads as TGTGCCAGCAGTGATACTAGCGGGAACTCAGATACGCAGTATTTT.

V gene TRBV20-1 combines with J gene TRBJ2-7, with 11 bases fitting TRBD2. This CDR3 is 14 amino acids long. Germline lookup yields CDR1 DFQATT and CDR2 SNEGSKA (reference sequence). Trimming took 6 bases from V and 7 from J; bases not matched to a gene: 11. CDR3 sequence: CSAKLAGVAREQYF. DNA for the CDR3: TGCAGTGCGAAACTAGCGGGAGTAGCGAGGGAGCAGTACTTC.

The chain carries TRBV25-1 and TRBJ2-6, with 8 nucleotides matching TRBD1. The germline V gene encodes CDR1 MGHDK and CDR2 SYGVNS. The CDR3 runs 18 residues. The trim removed 4 bases at V and 0 bases at J, leaving 8 bases unmatched. The CDR3 coding sequence is TGTGCCAGCAGTGGTCGACAGGGGCCATCCTCTGGGGCCAACGTCCTGACTTTC. It translates to CASSGRQGPSSGANVLTF.

This clonotype was counted at least ten times. The rearrangement uses TRBV12-3 or TRBV12-4 and TRBJ2-1, with 13 positions matching TRBD2. Trimming at V came to 8 bases and at J to 9 bases, leaving 10 bases not matched to a gene. This CDR3 has 15 residues. The CDR3 region is CASVRLAGGVSEQFF. DNA for the CDR3: TGTGCCAGCGTAAGACTAGCGGGAGGAGTTAGTGAGCAGTTCTTC.

As concerns this clonotype: Lacking the conserved final phenylalanine or tryptophan, this CDR3 likely reflects a read error. No DNA is shown, since the ends of the CDR3 on it are uncertain; the CDR3 is the one TCRdb lists. The CDR3 loop is CSARCPGGEVG. V and J are TRBV20-1 and TRBJ2-1; the table assigns TRBD1, which was not confirmed against the DNA. The germline V gene has CDR1 DFQATT and CDR2 SNEGSKA (reference sequence). The length of the CDR3 is 11 amino acids, counting both ends.

Concerning this clonotype: This may come from a read error, since a much larger clone is one base off. The rearrangement links TRBV20-1 to TRBJ1-1; 7 nucleotides align to TRBD1. The V gene's germline CDR1 is DFQATT and CDR2 SNEGSKA (reference sequence). This CDR3 contains 14 residues. The CDR3 sequence: CSARGAGGDTVAFF. CDR3 DNA: TGCAGTGCTAGAGGGGCAGGGGGGGACACTGTAGCTTTCTTT.

Remarks on this clonotype: The junction and the germline gene differ at one end; a read error may be behind it. The chain uses TRBV7-2 and TRBJ1-2; D gene uncertain. There are 15 residues in the CDR3. The germline V gene encodes CDR1 SGHTA and CDR2 FQGNSA. The CDR3 is CASSLWAGANYGYTF. The CDR3 DNA is TGTGCCAGCAGCCTGTGGGCAGGTGCGAACTATGGCTACACCTTT.